Here is one T cell receptor beta chain with its context. Antigen: not known. TCRdb keeps only in-frame clones here, not all; method: immunoSEQ multiplex PCR. Of about 130,000 clones listed, about 91% are singletons. The sample is drawn from a study of cytomegalovirus exposure and HLA in healthy donors. In the study overall: A later analysis reported the same platform for the approximately 110 validation repertoires and the approximately 700 first-cohort repertoires.

Germline-derived CDR1 and CDR2 are LGHNA and YSLEER. CDR3 length: 16 amino acids. The junction had 7 bases not matched to a gene; V was cut back by 0 bases and J by 8 bases. Findings of the study overall: Investigators reported 150 to 200 TCR beta chains as tied to cytomegalovirus. The tendency of first-cohort TCR clusters to co-occur in the 120 or so validation repertoires emerged from a later analysis. Reported performance of the classifier showed diagnosis of cytomegalovirus status with high specificity and sensitivity.

The sample taken for sequencing was PBMCs. The clonotype originates from a woman between 18 and 29 years old in good health and CMV-seronegative. The chain uses TRBV4-3 and TRBJ2-1; the match to TRBD2 covers 10 bases. The CDR3 bases are TGCGCCAGCAGCCAAGATTCGCTAGCGGGAGAGTATGAGCAGTTCTTC. Its protein product is CASSQDSLAGEYEQFF.